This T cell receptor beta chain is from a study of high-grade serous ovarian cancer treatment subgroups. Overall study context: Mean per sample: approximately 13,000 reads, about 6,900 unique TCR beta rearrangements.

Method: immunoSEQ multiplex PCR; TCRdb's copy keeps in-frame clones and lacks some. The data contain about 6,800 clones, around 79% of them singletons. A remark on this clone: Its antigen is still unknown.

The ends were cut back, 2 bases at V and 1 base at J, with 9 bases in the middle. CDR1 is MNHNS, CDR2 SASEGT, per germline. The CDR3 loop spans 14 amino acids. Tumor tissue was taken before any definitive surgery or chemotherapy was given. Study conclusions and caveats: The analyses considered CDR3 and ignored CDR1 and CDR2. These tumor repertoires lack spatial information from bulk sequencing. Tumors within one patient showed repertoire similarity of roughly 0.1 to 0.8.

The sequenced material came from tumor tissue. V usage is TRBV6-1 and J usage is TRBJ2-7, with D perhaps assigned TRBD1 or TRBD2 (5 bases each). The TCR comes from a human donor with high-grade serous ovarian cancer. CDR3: CASSEFWGSYEQYF. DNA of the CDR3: TGTGCCAGCAGTGAATTCTGGGGGTCCTACGAGCAGTACTTC.